This T cell receptor (beta chain) comes out of a study of T cells after yellow fever vaccination (dated by TCRdb to the late 2010s). Turning to the overall study: The SMART-Seq v4 Ultra Low Input RNA kit was used to prepare libraries from fractions with low cell numbers. Blood samples were taken at several timepoints before and after primary and secondary immunization, and bulk PBMC replicates and cell subsets were isolated. Two healthy male donors, one aged 18 to 30 and one aged 30 to 40 years, made up the cohort. To follow T-cell clones before and after primary and booster YFV17D yellow fever vaccination, bulk TCR alpha and beta repertoires were sequenced over time. The paper as a whole reports these results and caveats: After the booster, most of the clones that had expanded following primary vaccination were detected again (roughly 96% of CD4 and around 87% of CD8), which suggests that memory was broadly maintained. A small fraction of clonotypes appeared in both the CD4 and CD8 compartments, likely as a result of convergent recombination. The study included only a couple of donors, which limits how far the findings can be generalized. FACS-sorted repertoires could contain abundant contaminating clonotypes from the bulk population, so computational filtering was required. Compared with the primary T-cell response, the secondary T-cell response was faster but weaker, reaching its peak on day 5 rather than on day 15.

The intended sense of this specimen's treatment or condition label: live attenuated yellow fever vaccine strain. A standard Ficoll-Paque protocol was used to isolate PBMCs from peripheral blood. Dynabeads CD4 and CD8 positive selection kits were used to isolate CD4 and CD8 T-cell fractions. TriZol was used to extract RNA from bulk PBMCs, CD4 and CD8 fractions, and dextramer-positive and dextramer-negative fractions. These reads were obtained on an Illumina NovaSeq 6000. TCR cDNA was synthesized by 5'RACE template switching, which introduced a universal primer site and unique molecular identifiers. Priming of cDNA synthesis was performed from both the TCR alpha and TCR beta constant segments. Library amplification used two PCR steps, and the second PCR step added sample barcodes and sequencing adapters. Sequencing of the libraries was done on either Illumina HiSeq 2500 (2x100 bp) or NovaSeq (2x150 bp). The authors processed their data as follows. Reads were demultiplexed and collapsed into UMI consensus sequences with MIGEC, and V(D)J alignment was performed with MiXCR. Vaccine-responding clonotypes were identified with edgeR using replicate PBMC samples, with FDR below 0.01 and a log2 fold change above 5 up to day 15 being required. Bulk clonotypes were assigned CD4 or CD8 identity according to which sequenced CD4 or CD8 repertoire held them at higher abundance. Clones were called with MiXCR by TCRdb after fastp trimmed the public reads at Q25, and only in-frame beta chains were retained. Each record represents a unique CDR3 protein, reported with the most common genes and DNA among its rows. These V and J calls are TCRdb output, not the study's own analysis. This sample has some 320,000 distinct CDR3 sequences in its table, and around 10% of those were observed once. The ten largest clones capture about 3% of the sample.

Comment on this clonotype: The antigen it recognizes is unknown. No much larger clone is present one base from it, and per-base qualities are unavailable.

Sequencing was performed on CD4+ T cells sorted from PBMCs, taken 45 days after the yellow fever booster vaccination. The clonotype was recovered from a man aged 18 to 30 who received the YFV17D yellow fever vaccine.

Here the CDR3 is given as CASSWTSGGNEQFF. The DNA sequence is given as TGTGCCAGCAGCTGGACTAGCGGGGGCAATGAGCAGTTCTTC. Rearrangement joined TRBV7-2 to TRBJ2-1; the central 13 bases match TRBD2. The germline V gene provides CDR1 SGHTA and CDR2 FQGNSA. The CDR3, from cysteine to phenylalanine, totals 14 residues. Only the CDR3 region is kept as DNA, spanning 42 bases read in frame from base 1. The germline V end is reduced by 4 bases and the J end by 6 bases; junction bases left unmatched: 0.